The clone carrying this T cell receptor beta chain was counted a few times. This may come from a read error, since a much larger clone is one base off. The sample is drawn from a study of Graves' ophthalmopathy and Graves' hyperthyroidism. RNA transcripts yielded amplified TCR beta CDR3 regions. Scientists carried out first-round RT-PCR using HTBI primers and then a second-round multiplex PCR. TCRdb processed the multiplex PCR reads anew with MiXCR; each CDR3 protein has one entry. The sample holds roughly 350,000 distinct CDR3 sequences, approximately 18% seen once. The CDR3 totals 13 residues. V lost 5 bases, J lost 2 bases, and 10 bases lay in between. From germline, CDR1 is MNHNS and CDR2 SASEGT. No donor had other autoimmune disease, uncontrolled infection, pregnancy or lactation.

The sequence came from an adult woman with stable Graves' hyperthyroidism. V gene TRBV6-1 combines with J gene TRBJ2-7; D gene ambiguous. Sequencing was done on a sample of peripheral blood. In nucleotides, the CDR3 is TGTGCCAGCAGTCCCGTTCATGCCTACGAGCAGTACGTC. Translated: CASSPVHAYEQYV.